These T cell receptor beta chains were read from a single sample in a study of T cell changes during pregnancy in multiple sclerosis. Assay used: immunoSEQ multiplex PCR; TCRdb lists only in-frame clones, some missing. The data show tens of thousands of clones, 92% seen once. The sequenced sample was peripheral blood, obtained in the first trimester of pregnancy. The receptor source for this set is a female donor with multiple sclerosis, enrolled in a pregnancy study. Each CDR3 is given with its conserved first and last residue. The order of the fields is J gene, D gene, V gene, clone size, CDR3 protein, CDR3 DNA. A D gene is named only where the DNA matches it firmly. Rows give clone size only sometimes, using once, few, many, or a class for an expanded clone.

TRBJ1-5	TRBD1	TRBV5-1	.	CASSLDGQGGQPQHF	TGCGCCAGCAGCTTGGACGGACAGGGTGGACAGCCCCAGCATTTT
TRBJ2-3	TRBD2	TRBV15	.	CATSGGLAATDTQYF	TGTGCCACCAGCGGAGGACTAGCGGCCACAGATACGCAGTATTTT
TRBJ2-1	.	TRBV4-2	.	CASSQDAQEAYNEQFF	TGTGCCAGCAGCCAAGATGCCCAGGAGGCCTACAATGAGCAGTTCTTC
TRBJ2-6	TRBD1	TRBV29-1	.	CSVPGTGATSGANVLTF	TGCAGCGTCCCCGGGACAGGGGCTACCTCTGGGGCCAACGTCCTGACTTTC
TRBJ2-1	TRBD2	TRBV25-1	.	CASSGGLADSHNEQFF	TGTGCCAGCAGTGGGGGACTAGCGGATAGCCACAATGAGCAGTTCTTC
TRBJ2-5	.	TRBV7-6	.	CASSLGPGAFQETQYF	TGTGCCAGCAGCTTAGGTCCAGGCGCCTTCCAAGAGACCCAGTACTTC
TRBJ2-7	.	TRBV18	.	CASSPMGQAAYEQYF	TGTGCCAGCTCACCAATGGGACAAGCGGCCTACGAGCAGTACTTC
TRBJ2-1	TRBD1	TRBV28	.	CASSFRDRHYNEQFF	TGTGCCAGCAGTTTCCGGGACAGGCACTACAATGAGCAGTTCTTC
TRBJ2-3	TRBD2	TRBV6-1	once	CASSEGSGGSTDTQYF	TGTGCCAGCAGTGAAGGGAGCGGGGGGAGCACAGATACGCAGTATTTT
TRBJ2-3	.	TRBV20-1	.	CSARSGYTQYF	TGCAGTGCTAGGAGCGGCTATACGCAGTATTTT
TRBJ2-3	TRBD1	TRBV4-2	few	CASSHGQGFSTDTQYF	TGTGCCAGCAGCCACGGACAGGGATTTAGCACAGATACGCAGTATTTT
TRBJ1-5	.	TRBV5-5	.	CASSATGTAQPQHF	TGTGCCAGCAGCGCAACAGGGACCGCGCAGCCCCAGCATTTT
TRBJ1-2	TRBD1	TRBV27	.	CASSLGQRSYGYTF	TGTGCCAGCAGTTTGGGACAGCGCTCCTATGGCTACACCTTC
TRBJ1-5	TRBD1	TRBV19	.	CASSPGQGNQPQHF	TGTGCCAGTAGCCCGGGACAGGGCAATCAGCCCCAGCATTTT
TRBJ2-7	TRBD2	TRBV7-9	.	CASSLVLRGGSGRYNEQYF	TGTGCCAGCAGCTTAGTTCTACGCGGTGGTAGCGGGAGATACAACGAGCAGTACTTC
TRBJ1-5	TRBD1	TRBV27	once	CASGSGTGLYSNQPQHF	TGTGCCAGCGGTTCCGGGACAGGGCTTTATAGCAATCAGCCCCAGCATTTT
TRBJ2-2	TRBD2	TRBV5-1	.	CASSSPGSITSGPATGELFF	TGCGCCAGCAGCTCCCCCGGCAGCATAACTAGCGGACCAGCCACCGGGGAGCTGTTTTTT
TRBJ1-2	.	TRBV10-1	.	CASRLYNYGYTF	TGCGCCAGCCGGTTGTATAACTATGGCTACACCTTC
TRBJ2-7	.	TRBV19	.	CASSLTGSRGYEQYF	TGTGCCAGTAGTCTTACAGGTTCGCGGGGTTACGAGCAGTACTTC
TRBJ2-1	TRBD2	TRBV7-9	once	CASSHGLAGDNEQFF	TGTGCCAGCAGCCACGGACTAGCGGGAGATAATGAGCAGTTCTTC
TRBJ1-1	.	TRBV7-2	.	CASSAHRVPGTEAFF	TGTGCCAGCAGCGCCCACAGGGTTCCCGGCACTGAAGCTTTCTTT
TRBJ1-1	.	TRBV27	.	CASSFGGGLRPNTEAFF	TGTGCCAGCAGTTTCGGGGGGGGGCTAAGGCCGAACACTGAAGCTTTCTTT
TRBJ1-3	TRBD1	TRBV15	.	CATSRDRMQGASGNTIYF	TGTGCCACCAGCAGAGATAGGATGCAGGGGGCATCGGGAAACACCATATATTTT
TRBJ2-7	.	TRBV6-1	.	CASGGGYSYEQYF	TGTGCCAGCGGCGGCGGGTACTCCTACGAGCAGTACTTC
TRBJ1-5	TRBD1	TRBV19	few	CASSKNGGQSNQPQHF	TGTGCCAGTAGTAAAAACGGGGGACAGAGCAATCAGCCCCAGCATTTT
TRBJ2-1	.	TRBV27	.	CASSPRGRSYNEQFF	TGTGCCAGCAGTCCCCGCGGGCGGAGTTACAATGAGCAGTTCTTC
TRBJ2-2	.	TRBV15	.	CATSRGSYTGELFF	TGTGCCACCAGCAGAGGTAGCTACACCGGGGAGCTGTTTTTT
TRBJ2-5	TRBD1	TRBV18	.	CASSPLQGTVKETQYF	TGTGCCAGCTCACCACTCCAGGGGACAGTAAAGGAGACCCAGTACTTC
TRBJ2-1	.	TRBV30	.	CAWRVTRSTGQFF	TGTGCCTGGAGGGTGACTAGGAGTACGGGGCAGTTCTTC
TRBJ2-3	TRBD2	TRBV6-1	.	CASSDSGTTDTQYF	TGTGCCAGCAGTGATAGCGGGACCACAGATACGCAGTATTTT
TRBJ2-2	TRBD1	TRBV4-2	.	CASSQDDLQGAGELFF	TGTGCCAGCAGCCAAGATGATCTACAGGGGGCCGGGGAGCTGTTTTTT
TRBJ2-5	TRBD1	TRBV10-3	.	CATKGQTQETQYF	TGTGCCACGAAGGGACAGACCCAAGAGACCCAGTACTTC
TRBJ2-5	.	TRBV6-5	.	CASRQGHGWETQYF	TGTGCCAGCAGACAGGGACATGGGTGGGAGACCCAGTACTTC
TRBJ2-7	.	TRBV5-4	.	CASSLEGTSYEQYF	TGTGCCAGCAGCTTAGAGGGGACTTCCTACGAGCAGTACTTC
TRBJ2-7	.	TRBV11-2	.	CASSPGGEQYF	TGTGCCAGCAGCCCAGGAGGCGAGCAGTACTTC
TRBJ2-1	TRBD2	TRBV2	.	CASSKLAGGGNEQFF	TGTGCCAGCAGTAAACTAGCGGGAGGCGGGAATGAGCAGTTCTTC